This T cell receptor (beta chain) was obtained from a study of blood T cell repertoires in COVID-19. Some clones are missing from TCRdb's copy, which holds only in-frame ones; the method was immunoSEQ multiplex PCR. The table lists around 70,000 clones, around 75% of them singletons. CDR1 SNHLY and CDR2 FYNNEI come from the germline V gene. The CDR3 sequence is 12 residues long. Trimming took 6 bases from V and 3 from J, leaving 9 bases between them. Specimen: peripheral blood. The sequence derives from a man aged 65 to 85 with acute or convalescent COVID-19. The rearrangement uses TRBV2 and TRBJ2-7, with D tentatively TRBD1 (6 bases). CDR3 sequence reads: CASRIQGYEQYF. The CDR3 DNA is TGTGCCAGCAGGATACAGGGCTACGAGCAGTACTTC.